The 12 T cell receptor beta chains listed next were all sequenced from one sample in a study of Ad26.COV2.S vaccination and SARS-CoV-2 variants. The treatment is: approximately 18 received Ad26.COV2.S at low or high dose, single or two shots; about 5 received placebo; per-sample allocation not given. Each sample was drawn 63 days after the first injection (of vaccine or placebo). Profiling relied on immunoSEQ multiplex PCR, and the TCRdb table lists in-frame clones only, not all of them. Altogether about 420,000 clones are present, roughly 90% being singletons, with the ten largest covering 3.6%. Sequencing was performed on peripheral blood, taken in a trial of Ad26.COV2.S vaccine versus placebo. The receptors come from a person aged 18 to 65 who received the Ad26.COV2.S COVID-19 vaccine or a placebo.

The chain is built from TRBV6-5 and TRBJ2-1; 11 positions agree with TRBD2. Germline V gene lookup returns CDR1 MNHEY and CDR2 SVGAGI. Trimming took 0 bases from V and 8 from J; bases not matched to a gene: 6. CDR3 length: 16 residues. This CDR3 is CASSYSLAGGQDEQFF. Written as DNA, the CDR3 is TGTGCCAGCAGTTACTCTCTAGCGGGGGGCCAGGATGAGCAGTTCTTC.

The V and J genes are TRBV6-2 or TRBV6-3 and TRBJ2-5, with D perhaps matching TRBD1 (6 bases). The CDR3 totals 12 residues. Per the germline V gene, CDR1 is MNHEY and CDR2 is SVGEGT. Deletions cut 5 bases from V and 13 bases from J, with 17 bases between. This CDR3 is CASSPPGQILYF. CDR3 bases: TGTGCCAGCAGTCCCCCCGGACAGATTTTGTACTTC.

V usage is TRBV9 and J usage is TRBJ2-3; 7 bases match TRBD1. The V gene end was trimmed by 0 bases and the J gene end by 0 bases; junction bases not matched to a gene: 13. This CDR3 contains 19 residues. Germline V gives CDR1 SGDLS, CDR2 YYNGEE. The CDR3 sequence: CASSVAVATTGESTDTQYF. The CDR3 DNA follows: TGTGCCAGCAGCGTAGCCGTCGCAACCACAGGGGAGAGCACAGATACGCAGTATTTT.

The chain combines TRBV6-6 with TRBJ2-3; a weak D match, TRBD1 (6 bases). From germline, CDR1 is MNHNY and CDR2 SVGAGI (reference sequence). V lost 0 bases and J 5 bases, leaving 12 bases between the germline ends. This CDR3 comprises 15 residues. The chain's CDR3 is CASSYSKGRGDTQYF. The CDR3 nucleotides are TGTGCCAGCAGTTACTCGAAGGGCAGGGGAGATACGCAGTATTTT.

To note about this clone: The same CDR3 also results from other DNA sequences found in this sample. The gene calls are TRBV9 and TRBJ2-7; 9 bases match TRBD1. Losses at the gene ends were 0 bases for V and 5 bases for J; bases not matched to a gene: 6. Germline CDR1 reads SGDLS; CDR2 reads YYNGEE. The CDR3 loop spans 15 amino acids. The CDR3 sequence is CASSVGDRVSDEQYF. In DNA form, the CDR3 reads TGTGCCAGCAGCGTAGGGGACAGGGTATCGGACGAGCAGTACTTC.

This chain joins TRBV7-2 and TRBJ2-3, with a possible D match to TRBD2 (5 bases). The CDR3 has 12 residues. Trimming removed 5 bases from V and 9 bases from J, with 12 bases in between. Germline values: CDR1 SGHTA, CDR2 FQGNSA. Here the CDR3 DNA reads TGTGCCAGCAGCACTACTAGAGAAACGCAGTATTTT. It is translated as CASSTTRETQYF.

The rearrangement joins TRBV7-3 to TRBJ2-3; the D gene could be TRBD1 or TRBD2 (6 bases each). There are 16 residues in the CDR3. V was cut by 5 bases and J by 0 bases, with 15 bases left in between. Per the germline V gene, CDR1 is SGHTA and CDR2 is FQGTGA. CDR3 DNA: TGTGCCAGCAGCCCACGAGGGGGGCATAGCACAGATACGCAGTATTTT. Encoded protein: CASSPRGGHSTDTQYF. Full variable domain (missing parts from reference TRBV7-3 and TRBJ2-3): GAGVSQTPSNKVTEKGKYVELRCDPISGHTALYWYRQSLGQGPEFLIYFQGTGAADDSGLPNDRFFAVRPEGSVSTLKIQRTERGDSAVYLCASSPRGGHSTDTQYFGPGTRLTVL.

The J gene is TRBJ2-2, the V gene TRBV18; TRBD1 aligns across 10 bases. V trimming: 4 bases; J trimming: 7 bases; junction bases outside the gene matches: 3. Germline-derived CDR1 and CDR2 are KGHSH and LQKENI. The CDR3 runs 14 residues. The CDR3 sequence is CASSQTGGIGELFF. Here the CDR3 DNA reads TGTGCCAGCTCACAGACAGGGGGCATCGGGGAGCTGTTTTTT.

The rearrangement uses TRBV4-3 and TRBJ1-3; D gene ambiguous. Germline V CDR1 and CDR2: LGHNA, YSLEER. The V end lost 0 bases, the J end lost 1 base, and 10 bases lay between the germline ends. This CDR3 is built from 16 residues. The CDR3 is CASSQDYGGSGNTIYF. CDR3 bases: TGCGCCAGCAGCCAAGACTACGGTGGGTCTGGAAACACCATATATTTT.

The chain carries TRBV19 and TRBJ2-7, with D perhaps matching TRBD1 or TRBD2 (5 bases each). The CDR3 consists of 14 residues. V was trimmed by 6 bases and J by 3 bases, leaving 15 bases between them. Germline V gene data show CDR1 as LNHDA and CDR2 as SQIVND (reference sequence). The CDR3 protein is CASSSIGGLYEQYF. Here the CDR3 DNA reads TGTGCCAGTAGCTCTATTGGGGGTCTCTACGAGCAGTACTTC. Combining the CDR3 with reference TRBV19 and TRBJ2-7 gives the whole variable domain DGGITQSPKYLFRKEGQNVTLSCEQNLNHDAMYWYRQDPGQGLRLIYYSQIVNDFQKGDIAEGYSVSREKKESFPLTVTSAQKNPTAFYLCASSSIGGLYEQYFGPGTRLTVT.

The V and J genes are TRBV4-3 and TRBJ2-3, with TRBD2 identical over 10 bases. Germline V gene sequence: CDR1 LGHNA, CDR2 YSLEER. V lost 2 bases to trimming and J lost 6 bases; unmatched junction nucleotides: 5. This CDR3 is built from 15 residues. CDR3 sequence reads: CASSQSSGGVDTQYF. The CDR3 coding sequence is TGCGCCAGCAGCCAATCGAGCGGGGGGGTCGATACGCAGTATTTT.

The chain links TRBV7-2 to TRBJ1-5, with D tentatively TRBD1 (5 bases). V lost 0 bases and J lost 7, with 13 bases in between. Germline CDR1 and CDR2: SGHTA and FQGNSA. The CDR3 sequence is 15 residues long. This CDR3 is CASSLAAGREQPQHF. The DNA for the CDR3 is TGTGCCAGCAGCTTAGCCGCAGGGAGGGAACAGCCCCAGCATTTT.